Listed below are T cell receptor beta chains from one sample, sequenced in a study of T cells after posttransplantation cyclophosphamide. Assay used: immunoSEQ multiplex PCR; TCRdb lists only in-frame clones, some missing. The sample has about 32,000 clones, 75% to 95% seen once. Sequences were obtained from naive CD4+ T cells sorted from blood. Receptors were obtained from a man aged 25 to 40 in good health and a related stem cell transplant donor. CDR3s include the opening cysteine and the closing phenylalanine or tryptophan. A D gene is named only where the DNA matches it firmly. Clone size is stated in some rows and not others, as once, few, many or a class when expanded.

>TRBJ2-2|once|TRBV6-1|.
TGTGCCAGCAGTGAAGCGCCGACCAGGGCAACGGGCGGGGAGCTGTTTTTT
CASSEAPTRATGGELFF
>TRBJ2-5|.|TRBV2|.
TGTGCCAGCACCATTCCGGCGGGGAGTAACACAGAGACCCAGTACTTC
CASTIPAGSNTETQYF
>TRBJ1-6|.|TRBV7-2|TRBD1
TGTGCCAGCAGCTTAAGGACAGGGCCGAATTCACCCCTCCACTTT
CASSLRTGPNSPLHF
>TRBJ2-5|.|TRBV19|TRBD1
TGTGCCAGTAGTAATACAGGGGGACAAGAGACCCAGTACTTC
CASSNTGGQETQYF
>TRBJ1-6|once|TRBV5-1|.
TGCGCCAGCAGCTTGGCTGGGGGGAGTTATAATTCACCCCTCCACTTT
CASSLAGGSYNSPLHF
>TRBJ1-2|.|TRBV18|.
TGTGCCAGCTCACCACCGGGAGATAGGCCTTTAGGCTACACCTTC
CASSPPGDRPLGYTF
>TRBJ1-4|few|TRBV2|.
TGTGCCAGCAGAGAGAGGGAAACTAATGAAAAACTGTTTTTT
CASRERETNEKLFF
>TRBJ2-3|once|TRBV6-4|.
TGTGCCAGCAGTGCCGAAGGGACAACTAGCACAGATACGCAGTATTTT
CASSAEGTTSTDTQYF
>TRBJ2-7|.|TRBV6-6|TRBD2
TGTGCCAGCACCCTTAGCGGGGGGGCCTACGAGCAGTACTTC
CASTLSGGAYEQYF
>TRBJ2-1|.|TRBV5-4|TRBD2
TGTGCCAGCAGCTTGGTTAGCGGGGGTGCACGGGAGCAGTTCTTC
CASSLVSGGAREQFF
>TRBJ1-3|.|TRBV9|.
TGTGCCAGCAGCGTAGCCCCAGGGATGGGACTCTCTGCTGGAAACACCATATATTTT
CASSVAPGMGLSAGNTIYF
>TRBJ1-1|once|TRBV18|TRBD1
TGTGCCAGCTCACTCCGGGACAGGGACATGAACACTGAAGCTTTCTTT
CASSLRDRDMNTEAFF
>TRBJ1-1|.|TRBV7-3|TRBD1
TGTGCCAGCAGCCAGGGGGCAGGGCGGGTCACTGAAGCTTTCTTT
CASSQGAGRVTEAFF
>TRBJ2-7|.|TRBV5-1|TRBD1
TGCGCCAGCAACTCGAGGGGACAGGCTAGCTACGAGCAGTACTTC
CASNSRGQASYEQYF
>TRBJ2-7|.|TRBV5-6|TRBD1
TGTGCCAGCAGCTTAGGGGGGACAGGGAATAACGAGCAGTACTTC
CASSLGGTGNNEQYF
>TRBJ2-3|.|TRBV5-4|TRBD2
TGTGCCAGCAGCTTGGCTAGCGGGGGGGACACAGATACGCAGTATTTT
CASSLASGGDTDTQYF
>TRBJ2-1|once|TRBV2|TRBD2
TGTGCCAGCAGTGACGCCCTTAGCGGGGGGGATCGACGAAGCAATGAGCAGTTCTTC
CASSDALSGGDRRSNEQFF
>TRBJ1-5|.|TRBV15|.
TGTGCCACCAGCAGAGTATCGGGACAAAGGGGTCCGCCCCAGCATTTT
CATSRVSGQRGPPQHF
>TRBJ1-6|.|TRBV5-4|.
TGTGCCAGCAGCTGGGACTCCTCCTATAATTCACCCCTCCACTTT
CASSWDSSYNSPLHF
>TRBJ1-1|.|TRBV10-2|TRBD1
TGCGCCAGCAGCGACAGGGGAGGGAACACTGAAGCTTTCTTT
CASSDRGGNTEAFF
>TRBJ1-6|.|TRBV11-2|.
TGTGCCAGCAGCTTGCACACAGAGTCACCCCTCCACTTT
CASSLHTESPLHF
>TRBJ1-1|.|TRBV4-2|.
TGTGCCAGCAGCCAAGATACAAGGAACACTGAAGCTTTCTTT
CASSQDTRNTEAFF
>TRBJ2-1|once|TRBV4-3|TRBD2
TGCGCCAGCAGCCAAGAAACTAGCGGGGGGCAGGGAGTTGAGCAGTTCTTC
CASSQETSGGQGVEQFF
>TRBJ1-5|.|TRBV11-2|.
TGTGCCAGCAGCTTAGATCGGGGTAGCAATCAGCCCCAGCATTTT
CASSLDRGSNQPQHF
>TRBJ2-7|.|TRBV7-2|.
TGTGCCAGCAGCTTAGCGGTCAGGTTGGACGAGCAGTACTTC
CASSLAVRLDEQYF
>TRBJ1-6|.|TRBV5-8|TRBD1
TGTGCCAGCAGCTTAGTCACCGGGACAGGCGACGATTATTCACCCCTCCACTTT
CASSLVTGTGDDYSPLHF
>TRBJ2-2|.|TRBV6-5|TRBD2
TGTGCCAGCAGGCCTCGGACTAGCTACGGGGAGCTGTTTTTT
CASRPRTSYGELFF
>TRBJ2-7|.|TRBV4-1|.
TGCGCCAGCAGCAAGGACATGCCCTACGAGCAGTACTTC
CASSKDMPYEQYF